This T cell receptor beta chain comes out of a study of blood T cell repertoires in COVID-19. Across the whole study: T cells, B-cell-depleted T cells, or PBMCs supplied cDNA or gDNA.

The length of the CDR3 is 15 residues. Germline CDR1 and CDR2: SGHRS and YFSETQ. Trimming cost V 0 bases and J 5 bases, with 14 bases left between them. As processed by the authors: Quantification of nucleated cells was approximated via reference gene primer amplification. The protocol was immunoSEQ multiplex PCR, while the TCRdb copy is restricted to in-frame clones and leaves out a portion. V, J and clone size are taken as reported in that table, and D and trimming were inferred from the DNA itself. The table includes roughly 66,000 clones, about 90% detected once. Sequences were obtained from peripheral blood. V usage is TRBV5-1 and J usage is TRBJ2-5, with D possibly being TRBD2 (5 bases). The receptor's source is a human donor in a cohort sampled during active COVID-19. The CDR3 DNA sequence: TGCGCCAGCAGCTTGGCCCTACACACGGGGGAGACCCAGTACTTC. Translation: CASSLALHTGETQYF. Full variable domain (outside the CDR3, taken from reference TRBV5-1 and TRBJ2-5): KAGVTQTPRYLIKTRGQQVTLSCSPISGHRSVSWYQQTPGQGLQFLFEYFSETQRNKGNFPGRFSGRQFSNSRSEMNVSTLELGDSALYLCASSLALHTGETQYFGPGTRLLVL.